Reported below is one T cell receptor (beta chain). What it recognizes is unknown. Treatment of the sample: about 20 received Ad26.COV2.S at low or high dose, single or two shots; about 5 received placebo; per-sample allocation not given. At day 63 after the first vaccine or placebo injection, samples were drawn. The data were obtained in a study of Ad26.COV2.S vaccination and SARS-CoV-2 variants. V lost 1 base and J lost 2, with 6 bases in between. The CDR3 length is 13 residues. Study findings and constraints: Overall T cell responses may have been underestimated by the analyses of TCR breadth and depth. Vaccinees reportedly had broad spike-specific CD8+ and CD4+ T cell responses.

Libraries were prepared by immunoSEQ multiplex PCR; TCRdb keeps only in-frame clonotypes and omits some of them. The table includes about 350,000 clones, 85% to 90% detected once. The chain recombines TRBV12-3 or TRBV12-4 with TRBJ2-7, with D hard to call. This sample comprised peripheral blood, obtained in a trial of Ad26.COV2.S vaccine versus placebo. This receptor was taken from a person aged 18-65 years who received the Ad26.COV2.S COVID-19 vaccine or a placebo. The DNA of the CDR3 is TGTGCCAGCAGTTTAGGACCCACCTACGAGCAGTACTTC. As protein: CASSLGPTYEQYF.